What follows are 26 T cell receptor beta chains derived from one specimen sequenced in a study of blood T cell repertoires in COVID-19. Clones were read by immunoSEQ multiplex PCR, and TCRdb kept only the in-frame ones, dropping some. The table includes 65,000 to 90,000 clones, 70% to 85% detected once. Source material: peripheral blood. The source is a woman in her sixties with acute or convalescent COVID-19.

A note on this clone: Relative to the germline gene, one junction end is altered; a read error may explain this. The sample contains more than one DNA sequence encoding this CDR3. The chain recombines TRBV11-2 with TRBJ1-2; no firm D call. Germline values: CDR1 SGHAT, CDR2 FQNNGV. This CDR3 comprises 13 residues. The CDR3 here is CASSLEEDYGYTF. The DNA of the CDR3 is TGTGCCAGTAGCTTGGAGGAGGACTATGGCTACACCTTC.

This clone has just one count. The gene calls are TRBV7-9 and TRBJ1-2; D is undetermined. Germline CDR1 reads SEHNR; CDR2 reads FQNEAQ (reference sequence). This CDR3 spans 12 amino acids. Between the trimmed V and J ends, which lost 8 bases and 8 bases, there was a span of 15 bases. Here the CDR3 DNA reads TGTGCCAGCGGCGGCTCCAGCCACGGCTACACCTTC. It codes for CASGGSSHGYTF.

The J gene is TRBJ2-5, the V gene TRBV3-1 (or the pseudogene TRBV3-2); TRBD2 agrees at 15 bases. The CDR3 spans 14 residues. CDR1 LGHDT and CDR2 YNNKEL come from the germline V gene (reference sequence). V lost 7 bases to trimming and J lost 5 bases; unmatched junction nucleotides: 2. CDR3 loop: CASTGLAGGETQYF. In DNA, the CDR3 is TGTGCCAGCACCGGACTAGCGGGGGGGGAGACCCAGTACTTC.

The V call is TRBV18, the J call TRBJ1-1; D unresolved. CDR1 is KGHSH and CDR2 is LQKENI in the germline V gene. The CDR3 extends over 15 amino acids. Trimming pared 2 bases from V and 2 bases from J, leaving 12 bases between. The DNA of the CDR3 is TGTGCCAGCTCACCATCTCCGGTCGCCAACACTGAAGCTTTCTTT. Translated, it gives CASSPSPVANTEAFF.

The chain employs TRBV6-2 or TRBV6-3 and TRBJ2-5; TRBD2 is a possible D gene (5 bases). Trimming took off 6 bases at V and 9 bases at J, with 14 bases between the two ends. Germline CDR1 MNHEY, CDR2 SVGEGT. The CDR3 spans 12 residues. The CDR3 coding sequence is TGTGCCAGCAGCCCACAACTCGGGGCCCAGTACTTC. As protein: CASSPQLGAQYF.

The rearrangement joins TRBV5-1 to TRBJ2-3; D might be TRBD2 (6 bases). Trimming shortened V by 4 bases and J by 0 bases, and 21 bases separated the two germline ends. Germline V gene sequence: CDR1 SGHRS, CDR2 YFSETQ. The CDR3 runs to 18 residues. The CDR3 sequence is CASSPEGTDLISTDTQYF. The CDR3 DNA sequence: TGCGCCAGCAGCCCGGAGGGGACCGACTTGATAAGCACAGATACGCAGTATTTT.

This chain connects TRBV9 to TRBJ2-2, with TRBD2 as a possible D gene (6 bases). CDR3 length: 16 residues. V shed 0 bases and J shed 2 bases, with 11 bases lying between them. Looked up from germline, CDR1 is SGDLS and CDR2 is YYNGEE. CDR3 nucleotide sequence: TGTGCCAGCAGCGTAGGGCTAGCGAGAAACACCGGGGAGCTGTTTTTT. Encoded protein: CASSVGLARNTGELFF. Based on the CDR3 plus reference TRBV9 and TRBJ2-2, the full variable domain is DSGVTQTPKHLITATGQRVTLRCSPRSGDLSVYWYQQSLDQGLQFLIQYYNGEERAKGNILERFSAQQFPDLHSELNLSSLELGDSALYFCASSVGLARNTGELFFGEGSRLTVL.

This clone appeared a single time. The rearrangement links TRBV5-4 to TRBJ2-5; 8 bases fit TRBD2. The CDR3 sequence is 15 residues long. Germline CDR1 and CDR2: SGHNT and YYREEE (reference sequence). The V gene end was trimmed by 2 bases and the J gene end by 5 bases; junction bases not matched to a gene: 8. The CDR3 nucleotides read TGTGCCAGCAGCTTACTGGCGGGGGGTTTGGAGACCCAGTACTTC. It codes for CASSLLAGGLETQYF.

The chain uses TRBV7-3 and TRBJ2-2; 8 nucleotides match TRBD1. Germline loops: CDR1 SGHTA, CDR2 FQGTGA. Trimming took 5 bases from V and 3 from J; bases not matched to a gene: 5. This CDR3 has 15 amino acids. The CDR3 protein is CASSLGTGHTGELFF. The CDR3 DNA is TGTGCCAGCAGCCTGGGGACAGGACACACCGGGGAGCTGTTTTTT.

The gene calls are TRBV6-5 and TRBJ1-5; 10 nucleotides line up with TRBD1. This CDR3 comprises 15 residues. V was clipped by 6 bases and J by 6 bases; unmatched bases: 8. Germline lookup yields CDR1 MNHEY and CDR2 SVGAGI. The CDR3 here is CASSIGTGDGQPQHF. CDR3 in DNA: TGTGCCAGCAGCATCGGGACAGGGGACGGTCAGCCCCAGCATTTT.

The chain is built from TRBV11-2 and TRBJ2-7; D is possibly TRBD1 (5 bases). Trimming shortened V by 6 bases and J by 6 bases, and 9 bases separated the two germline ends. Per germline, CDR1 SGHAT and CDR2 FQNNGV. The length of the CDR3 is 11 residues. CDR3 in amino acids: CASRKGSEQYF. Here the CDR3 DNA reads TGTGCCAGCAGAAAGGGGTCCGAGCAGTACTTC.

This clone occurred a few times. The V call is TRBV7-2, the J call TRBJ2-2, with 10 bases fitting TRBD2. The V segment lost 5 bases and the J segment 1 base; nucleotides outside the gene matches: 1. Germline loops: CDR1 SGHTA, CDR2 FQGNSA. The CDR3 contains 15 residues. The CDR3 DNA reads TGTGCCAGCAGCCGGACTAGCGGGAACACCGGGGAGCTGTTTTTT. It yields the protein CASSRTSGNTGELFF.

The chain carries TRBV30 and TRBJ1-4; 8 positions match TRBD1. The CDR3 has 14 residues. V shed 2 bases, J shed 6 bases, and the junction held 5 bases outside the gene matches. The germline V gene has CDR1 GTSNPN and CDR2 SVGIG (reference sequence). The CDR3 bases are TGTGCCTGGAGTCCCGGGACAGGCTATGAAAAACTGTTTTTT. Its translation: CAWSPGTGYEKLFF.

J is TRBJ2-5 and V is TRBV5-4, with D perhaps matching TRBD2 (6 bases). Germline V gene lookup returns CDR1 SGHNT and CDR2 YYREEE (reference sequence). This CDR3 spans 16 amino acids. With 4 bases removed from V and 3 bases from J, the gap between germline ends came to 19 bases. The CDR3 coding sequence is TGTGCCAGCAGCCGAAGGGCAAAATCGGGGGAAGAGACCCAGTACTTC. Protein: CASSRRAKSGEETQYF.

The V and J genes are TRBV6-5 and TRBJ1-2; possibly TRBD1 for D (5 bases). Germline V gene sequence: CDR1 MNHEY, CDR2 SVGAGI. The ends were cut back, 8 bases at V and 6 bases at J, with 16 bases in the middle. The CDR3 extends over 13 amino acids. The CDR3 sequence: CASSRGTGDGYTF. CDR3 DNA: TGTGCCAGCTCACGGGGGACGGGAGATGGCTACACCTTC.

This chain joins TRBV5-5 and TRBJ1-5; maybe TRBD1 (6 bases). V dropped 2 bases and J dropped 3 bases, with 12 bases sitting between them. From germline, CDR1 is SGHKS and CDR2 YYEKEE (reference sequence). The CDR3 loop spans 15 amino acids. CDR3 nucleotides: TGTGCCAGCAGCTTCGGGGGGCAAGACAATCAGCCCCAGCATTTT. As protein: CASSFGGQDNQPQHF.

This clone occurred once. This chain's CDR3 is CASSLEGDANSPLHF. In DNA, the CDR3 is TGCGCCAGCAGCTTGGAAGGGGATGCTAATTCACCCCTCCACTTT. The chain couples TRBV5-1 to TRBJ1-6, with a tentative D call TRBD1 (5 bases). Trimming left V 0 bases short and J 6 bases short, with 10 bases between. The CDR3 spans 15 residues. Germline CDR1 SGHRS, CDR2 YFSETQ. Full variable domain (rest looked up from reference TRBV5-1 and TRBJ1-6): KAGVTQTPRYLIKTRGQQVTLSCSPISGHRSVSWYQQTPGQGLQFLFEYFSETQRNKGNFPGRFSGRQFSNSRSEMNVSTLELGDSALYLCASSLEGDANSPLHFGNGTRLTVT.

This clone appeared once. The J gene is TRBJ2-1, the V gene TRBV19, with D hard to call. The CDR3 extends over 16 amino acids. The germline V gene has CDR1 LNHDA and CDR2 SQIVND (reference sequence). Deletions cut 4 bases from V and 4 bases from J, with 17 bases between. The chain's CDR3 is CASSSGLIVPYNEQFF. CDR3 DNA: TGTGCCAGTAGTAGCGGTTTGATAGTACCGTACAATGAGCAGTTCTTC.

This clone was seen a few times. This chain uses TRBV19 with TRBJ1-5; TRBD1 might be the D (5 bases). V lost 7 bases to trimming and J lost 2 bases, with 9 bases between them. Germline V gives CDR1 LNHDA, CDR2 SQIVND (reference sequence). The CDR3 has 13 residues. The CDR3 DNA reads TGTGCCAGTACCAGGGAGGGCAATCAGCCCCAGCATTTT. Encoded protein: CASTREGNQPQHF.

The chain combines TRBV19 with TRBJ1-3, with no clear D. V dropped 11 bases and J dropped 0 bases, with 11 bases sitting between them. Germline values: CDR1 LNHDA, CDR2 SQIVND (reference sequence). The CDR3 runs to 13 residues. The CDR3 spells CAFKPDSGNTIYF. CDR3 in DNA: TGTGCCTTTAAGCCCGACTCTGGAAACACCATATATTTT.

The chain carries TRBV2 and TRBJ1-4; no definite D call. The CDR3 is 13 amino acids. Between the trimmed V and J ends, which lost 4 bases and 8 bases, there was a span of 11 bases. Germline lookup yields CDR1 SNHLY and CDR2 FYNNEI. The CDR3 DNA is TGTGCCAGCAGTGCATCGGGGAGGGAAAAACTGTTTTTT. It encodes CASSASGREKLFF. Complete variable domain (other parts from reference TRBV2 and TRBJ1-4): EPEVTQTPSHQVTQMGQEVILRCVPISNHLYFYWYRQILGQKVEFLVSFYNNEISEKSEIFDDQFSVERPDGSNFTLKIRSTKLEDSAMYFCASSASGREKLFFGSGTQLSVL.

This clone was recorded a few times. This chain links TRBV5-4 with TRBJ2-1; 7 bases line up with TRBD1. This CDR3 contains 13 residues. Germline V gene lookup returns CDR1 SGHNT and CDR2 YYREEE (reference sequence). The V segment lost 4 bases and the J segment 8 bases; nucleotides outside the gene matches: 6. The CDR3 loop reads CASSANRGHEQFF. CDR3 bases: TGTGCCAGCAGCGCTAACAGGGGACATGAGCAGTTCTTC. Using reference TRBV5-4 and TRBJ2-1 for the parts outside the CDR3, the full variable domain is ETGVTQSPTHLIKTRGQQVTLRCSSQSGHNTVSWYQQALGQGPQFIFQYYREEENGRGNFPPRFSGLQFPNYSSELNVNALELDDSALYLCASSANRGHEQFFGPGTRLTVL.

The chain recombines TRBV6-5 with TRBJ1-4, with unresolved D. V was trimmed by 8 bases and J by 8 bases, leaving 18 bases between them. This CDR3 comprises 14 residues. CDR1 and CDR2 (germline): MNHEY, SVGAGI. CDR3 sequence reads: CASARIGLREKLFF. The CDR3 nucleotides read TGTGCCAGCGCAAGGATCGGCTTGCGGGAAAAACTGTTTTTT.

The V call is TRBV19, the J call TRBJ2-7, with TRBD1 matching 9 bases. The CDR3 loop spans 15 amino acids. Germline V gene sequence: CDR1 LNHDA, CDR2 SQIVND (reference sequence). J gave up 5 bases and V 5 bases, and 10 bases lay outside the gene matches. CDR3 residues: CASSDTGTGTNEQYF. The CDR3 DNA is TGTGCCAGTAGTGATACCGGGACAGGGACGAACGAGCAGTACTTC.

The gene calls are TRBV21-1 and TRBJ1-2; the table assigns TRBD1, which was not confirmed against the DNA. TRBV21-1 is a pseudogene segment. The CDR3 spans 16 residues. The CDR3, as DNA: TGTGCCAGCAGCCGAGGCATCTTGGGGCCATACTATGGCTACACCTTC. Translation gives CASSRGILGPYYGYTF.

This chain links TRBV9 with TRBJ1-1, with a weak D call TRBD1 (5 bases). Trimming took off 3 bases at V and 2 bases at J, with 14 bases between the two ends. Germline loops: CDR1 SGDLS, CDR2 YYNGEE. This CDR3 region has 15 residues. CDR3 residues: CASSDPRGANTEAFF. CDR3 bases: TGTGCCAGCAGCGACCCCCGCGGGGCCAACACTGAAGCTTTCTTT.